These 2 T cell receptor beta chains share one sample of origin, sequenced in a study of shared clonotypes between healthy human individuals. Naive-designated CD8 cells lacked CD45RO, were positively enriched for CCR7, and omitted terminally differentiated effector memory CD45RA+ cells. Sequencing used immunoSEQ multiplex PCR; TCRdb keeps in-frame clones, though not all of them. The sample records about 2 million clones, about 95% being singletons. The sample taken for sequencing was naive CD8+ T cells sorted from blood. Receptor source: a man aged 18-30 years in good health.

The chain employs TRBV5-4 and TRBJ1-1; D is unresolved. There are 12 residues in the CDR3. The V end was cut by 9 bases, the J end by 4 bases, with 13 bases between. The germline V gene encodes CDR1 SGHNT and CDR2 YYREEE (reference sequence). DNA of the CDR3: TGTGCCACAGAATCAGGAGCCACTGAAGCTTTCTTT. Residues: CATESGATEAFF.

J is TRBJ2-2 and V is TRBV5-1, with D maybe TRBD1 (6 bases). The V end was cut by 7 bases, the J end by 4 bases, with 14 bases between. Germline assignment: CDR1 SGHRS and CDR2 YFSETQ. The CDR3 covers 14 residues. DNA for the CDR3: TGCGCCAGCTGGAACGGGACACGCACCGGGGAGCTGTTTTTT. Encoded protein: CASWNGTRTGELFF.